Following are 18 T cell receptor beta chains from one sample sequenced in a study of T cells in Graves' hyperthyroidism and ophthalmopathy. RNA transcripts yielded amplified TCR beta CDR3 regions. During a first-round RT-PCR of the TCR CDR3, the HTBI primer set was used. TCRdb re-analysed the multiplex PCR reads in MiXCR, keeping a single row per CDR3 protein. The sample records 380,000 or so distinct CDR3 sequences, 11% to 15% being singletons. Material: blood. The origin of the receptors is a woman aged 25 to 39 with Graves' hyperthyroidism.

This clonotype was seen repeatedly, ten times or more. The V and J genes are TRBV5-5 and TRBJ2-7, with D uncertain. Trimming stripped 3 bases from V and 2 bases from J, with 12 bases between. CDR3 size: 14 residues. Germline V gives CDR1 SGHKS, CDR2 YYEKEE (reference sequence). The CDR3: CASSSILTPYEQYF. DNA of the CDR3: TGTGCCAGCAGCTCTATCCTAACACCCTACGAGCAGTACTTC.

V usage is TRBV5-5 and J usage is TRBJ2-1; perhaps TRBD1 as D (5 bases). V was cut by 0 bases and J by 12 bases, with 25 bases left in between. Germline V gives CDR1 SGHKS, CDR2 YYEKEE (reference sequence). CDR3 length: 17 residues. The CDR3, as DNA: TGTGCCAGCAGCTTGGCCTTTGGACAAGTCGAACAAACTGGGCAGTTCTTC. This translates into CASSLAFGQVEQTGQFF.

This clonotype was seen a handful of times. This chain links TRBV7-9 with TRBJ2-1; unclear D gene. Germline V gene sequence: CDR1 SEHNR, CDR2 FQNEAQ (reference sequence). V was trimmed by 3 bases and J by 9 bases, leaving 9 bases between them. There are 12 residues in the CDR3. The CDR3 region is CASSFPVSEQFF. The CDR3, as DNA: TGTGCCAGCAGCTTCCCGGTGAGTGAGCAGTTCTTC. Variable domain in full (rest from reference TRBV7-9 and TRBJ2-1): DTGVSQNPRHKITKRGQNVTFRCDPISEHNRLYWYRQTLGQGPEFLTYFQNEAQLEKSRLLSDRFSAERPKGSFSTLEIQRTEQGDSAMYLCASSFPVSEQFFGPGTRLTVL.

This clonotype was recorded at least ten times. The chain uses TRBV20-1 and TRBJ2-3; tentative D call: TRBD2 (6 bases). The V gene lost 6 bases and the J gene lost 1 base, with 14 bases spanning the gap. The CDR3 is 14 amino acids. Germline V gene lookup returns CDR1 DFQATT and CDR2 SNEGSKA (reference sequence). In DNA, the CDR3 is TGCAGTGCACCTACTAGCCAGGGCACAGATACGCAGTATTTT. It encodes CSAPTSQGTDTQYF.

This clonotype was recorded at least ten times. V usage is TRBV28 and J usage is TRBJ2-7; TRBD1 matches at 7 bases. Trimming cost V 5 bases and J 0 bases; bases outside gene matches: 13. The germline V gene encodes CDR1 MDHEN and CDR2 SYDVKM. The CDR3 contains 17 residues. The CDR3 DNA follows: TGTGCCAGCAGTACCCCGCGACAGGGTCCTTCCTCCTACGAGCAGTACTTC. It encodes CASSTPRQGPSSYEQYF.

J is TRBJ2-1 and V is TRBV9; maybe TRBD2 (6 bases). Looked up from germline, CDR1 is SGDLS and CDR2 is YYNGEE. The CDR3 is made up of 16 amino acids. With 0 bases removed from V and 6 bases from J, the gap between germline ends came to 16 bases. For the CDR3, the DNA is TGTGCCAGCAGCGTAGAAACTTCTCGGGGGTCCAATGAGCAGTTCTTC. It translates to CASSVETSRGSNEQFF.

On this clonotype: One base away lies a much larger clone, so this may be a sequencing read error. This rearrangement joins TRBV29-1 to TRBJ2-6; TRBD1 is a possible D gene (6 bases). Germline CDR1 reads SQVTM; CDR2 reads ANQGSEA. CDR3 length: 14 amino acids. CDR3 sequence: CSVETGSGADVLTF. The CDR3 coding sequence is TGCAGCGTTGAAACAGGGTCTGGGGCCGACGTCCTGACTTTC.

The rearrangement uses TRBV5-1 and TRBJ2-1; possible D gene TRBD1, 6 bases. The CDR3 runs 14 residues. Germline V gene lookup returns CDR1 SGHRS and CDR2 YFSETQ. Trimming cost V 6 bases and J 12 bases, with 22 bases left between them. The CDR3 DNA sequence: TGCGCCAGCACTCCGATTCTGGGGGCAAAGGGGCAGTTCTTC. It translates to CASTPILGAKGQFF.

This clonotype appeared many times. The chain links TRBV10-3 to TRBJ2-5; 9 nucleotides match TRBD2. The junction had 2 bases not matched to a gene; V was cut back by 4 bases and J by 5 bases. This CDR3 region has 13 residues. Per the germline V gene, CDR1 is ENHRY and CDR2 is SYGVKD. The chain's CDR3 is CAISGTSEETQYF. The CDR3 DNA reads as TGTGCCATCAGTGGGACTAGCGAGGAGACCCAGTACTTC.

The genes are TRBV7-2 and TRBJ2-2; possibly TRBD1 or TRBD2 for D (5 bases each). The V and J ends lost 4 bases and 2 bases respectively, with 20 bases between them. This CDR3 contains 18 residues. Germline values: CDR1 SGHTA, CDR2 FQGNSA. CDR3: CASSYSRGGWSNTGELFF. DNA for the CDR3: TGTGCCAGCAGCTATTCCCGGGGCGGATGGAGTAACACCGGGGAGCTGTTTTTT.

Many counts were recorded for this clonotype. The chain employs TRBV20-1 and TRBJ2-3; either TRBD1 or TRBD2 may supply D (6 bases each). Trimming removed 4 bases at V and 1 base at J, with 24 bases between. CDR3 length: 18 amino acids. Looked up from germline, CDR1 is DFQATT and CDR2 is SNEGSKA (reference sequence). CDR3 coding DNA: TGCAGTGCTACGGGGTTGTGGGGGGCCATGTCTGGCACAGATACGCAGTATTTT. Translation: CSATGLWGAMSGTDTQYF.

This clonotype was detected many times. The genes are TRBV7-9 and TRBJ2-5; TRBD2 matches 10 bases. CDR1 and CDR2 (germline): SEHNR, FQNEAQ (reference sequence). The J segment lost 5 bases and the V segment lost 5 bases, leaving 5 bases of the junction unmatched. The CDR3 spans 14 residues. The CDR3: CASSNPAGGETQYF. The CDR3 DNA is TGTGCCAGCAGCAACCCAGCGGGAGGGGAGACCCAGTACTTC.

This clonotype appeared a few times. One base away lies a much larger clone, so this may be a sequencing read error. The chain carries TRBV29-1 and TRBJ2-1; tentatively, D is TRBD2 (7 bases). This CDR3 has 13 amino acids. V was clipped by 8 bases and J by 10 bases, with 21 bases between them. CDR1 SQVTM and CDR2 ANQGSEA come from the germline V gene. The CDR3 loop is CSSREGGQGEQFF. The CDR3 DNA is TGCAGCAGCCGAGAGGGAGGGCAGGGGGAGCAGTTCTTC.

A few counts support this clonotype. The rearrangement joins TRBV20-1 to TRBJ1-1; 7 bases are shared with TRBD1. Germline lookup yields CDR1 DFQATT and CDR2 SNEGSKA (reference sequence). The CDR3 covers 14 residues. Trimming took 0 bases from V and 10 from J; bases not matched to a gene: 11. The CDR3 sequence: CSARDTPSAGGAFF. The CDR3, as DNA: TGCAGTGCTAGAGATACACCATCTGCAGGGGGAGCTTTCTTT.

This clonotype was seen many times. The chain is built from TRBV7-2 and TRBJ2-1; 10 bases are a match to TRBD2. CDR3 length equals 17 residues. J gave up 4 bases and V 1 base, and 7 bases lay outside the gene matches. Germline CDR1 reads SGHTA; CDR2 reads FQGNSA. Here the CDR3 reads CASSLDHTSGTYNEQFF. The DNA of the CDR3 is TGTGCCAGCAGCTTAGACCATACTAGCGGGACTTACAATGAGCAGTTCTTC. The full variable domain, completed using reference TRBV7-2 and TRBJ2-1, is GAGVSQSPSNKVTEKGKDVELRCDPISGHTALYWYRQSLGQGLEFLIYFQGNSAPDKSGLPSDRFSAERTGGSVSTLTIQRTQQEDSAVYLCASSLDHTSGTYNEQFFGPGTRLTVL.

This clonotype was counted ten times or more. This rearrangement joins TRBV10-3 to TRBJ1-5; D gene unclear. Trimming cost V 8 bases and J 4 bases, with 15 bases left between them. The germline gives CDR1 ENHRY, CDR2 SYGVKD. This CDR3 is built from 14 residues. CDR3 residues: CAIAGAGFNQPQHF. CDR3 DNA sequence: TGTGCCATCGCGGGCGCGGGATTTAATCAGCCCCAGCATTTT.

This clonotype was counted at least ten times. V gene TRBV20-1 combines with J gene TRBJ2-1; D might be TRBD2 (6 bases). CDR3 length: 15 residues. CDR1 and CDR2 from the germline V gene are DFQATT and SNEGSKA (reference sequence). CDR3 DNA sequence: TGCAGGGGCGGGGCCCTACGGGACCTCCATAATGAGCAGTTCTTC. Residues: CRGGALRDLHNEQFF.

With respect to this clonotype: The junction and the germline gene differ at one end; a read error may be behind it. The chain combines TRBV6-5 with TRBJ1-1, with 8 bases that match TRBD1. The CDR3 extends over 16 amino acids. Per the germline V gene, CDR1 is MNHEY and CDR2 is SVGAGI. In DNA form, the CDR3 reads TGTGCCAGCAGTTACTCCGGGGACAGGCGTGGAACTGATGCTTTCTTT. This encodes CASSYSGDRRGTDAFF.